This TCR beta chain was profiled in a study of Graves' ophthalmopathy and Graves' hyperthyroidism. Other autoimmune diseases, uncontrolled infections, pregnancy or lactation led to the exclusion of patients. Germline loops: CDR1 MNHEY, CDR2 SVGEGT. Trimming stripped 2 bases from V and 3 bases from J, with 11 bases between. The CDR3 length is 14 residues. In this sample, this clonotype turned up many times. RNA transcripts served as template for amplifying TCR beta CDR3 sequences. RT-PCR was first run with HTBI primers, then multiplex PCR in a second round. TCRdb recomputed calls from the multiplex PCR reads with MiXCR, one row per CDR3 protein. Here the sample spans about 400,000 distinct CDR3 sequences, approximately 21% being singletons.

The rearrangement links TRBV6-2 or TRBV6-3 to TRBJ2-7; D may correspond to TRBD1 or TRBD2 (5 bases each). This clonotype originated in a woman aged 18-30 years with stable Graves' hyperthyroidism. Sequenced sample: peripheral blood. The CDR3 here is CASSYIRDGYEQYF. The CDR3, as DNA: TGTGCCAGCAGTTACATCCGGGACGGCTACGAGCAGTACTTC.